The 13 T cell receptor beta chains listed next were all sequenced from one sample in a study of OX40 agonist ivuxolimab in advanced cancers. Here immunoSEQ multiplex PCR was the method, and the copy in TCRdb shows in-frame clones only, minus some. Here the sample spans tens of thousands of clones, about 88% being singletons. This sample comprised CD4+ or CD8+ T cells sorted from blood, obtained in a trial of the OX40 agonist ivuxolimab. Receptors originate from an adult with an advanced solid tumor such as melanoma, head and neck, liver or kidney cancer.

This chain joins TRBV2 and TRBJ2-5; no clear D. This CDR3 comprises 13 residues. With 11 bases removed from V and 2 bases from J, the gap between germline ends came to 15 bases. The germline V gene encodes CDR1 SNHLY and CDR2 FYNNEI. The CDR3 here is CAGSRHGQETQYF. The CDR3 DNA reads as TGTGCCGGATCCCGACACGGGCAAGAGACCCAGTACTTC.

Details on this clone: A junction boundary mismatches the germline segment, possibly from a read error. The chain employs TRBV5-5 and TRBJ2-1; a weak D match, TRBD2 (6 bases). CDR1 and CDR2 from the germline V gene are SGHKS and YYEKEE (reference sequence). CDR3 length: 15 residues. CDR3 protein: CASRLERVSYNEQFF. The CDR3 DNA follows: TGTGCCAGCAGGTTGGAGCGGGTGTCCTACAATGAGCAGTTCTTC.

This chain uses TRBV2 with TRBJ1-2; tentatively, D is TRBD1 (6 bases). Trimming took off 6 bases at V and 4 bases at J, with 9 bases between the two ends. The CDR3 is 12 residues long. Looked up from germline, CDR1 is SNHLY and CDR2 is FYNNEI. In nucleotides, the CDR3 is TGTGCCAGCAGGACAGGTATCTATGGCTACACCTTC. This translates into CASRTGIYGYTF. Looking up the rest from reference TRBV2 and TRBJ1-2 gives the full variable domain: EPEVTQTPSHQVTQMGQEVILRCVPISNHLYFYWYRQILGQKVEFLVSFYNNEISEKSEIFDDQFSVERPDGSNFTLKIRSTKLEDSAMYFCASRTGIYGYTFGSGTRLTVV.

V gene TRBV5-1 combines with J gene TRBJ2-1; a possible D gene is TRBD2 (5 bases). CDR1 and CDR2 from the germline V gene are SGHRS and YFSETQ. The V gene lost 4 bases and the J gene lost 5 bases, with 13 bases spanning the gap. The CDR3 is 14 amino acids. CDR3 region: CASSPFTRNNEQFF. The CDR3 DNA reads TGCGCCAGCAGCCCGTTCACTAGAAACAATGAGCAGTTCTTC.

The chain uses TRBV28 and TRBJ2-1, with 11 bases identical to TRBD2. This CDR3 region has 17 residues. Germline V gene sequence: CDR1 MDHEN, CDR2 SYDVKM. With V trimmed by 1 base and J by 4 bases, 6 bases remained unmatched. CDR3 loop: CASSLSELAGGYNEQFF. CDR3 coding DNA: TGTGCCAGCAGTTTATCGGAGCTAGCGGGGGGTTACAATGAGCAGTTCTTC.

The chain is built from TRBV10-2 and TRBJ1-6; the match to TRBD1 covers 7 bases. In germline, CDR1 is WSHSY, CDR2 SAAADI. The CDR3 loop spans 15 amino acids. The V segment lost 6 bases and the J segment 10 bases; nucleotides outside the gene matches: 12. The CDR3: CASSNPGTVDSPLHF. CDR3 nucleotide sequence: TGCGCCAGCAGCAATCCAGGGACAGTGGACTCACCCCTCCACTTT.

V and J are TRBV28 and TRBJ2-3, with unresolved D. CDR1 MDHEN and CDR2 SYDVKM come from the germline V gene. The CDR3 sequence is 15 residues long. Deletions cut 2 bases from V and 1 base from J, with 10 bases between. CDR3 nucleotide sequence: TGTGCCAGCAGTTTAAGGGCAGATGGCACAGATACGCAGTATTTT. This translates into CASSLRADGTDTQYF.

V gene TRBV6-1 combines with J gene TRBJ1-1; tentatively, D is TRBD1 (5 bases). The CDR3 spans 14 residues. Germline lookup yields CDR1 MNHNS and CDR2 SASEGT. Trimming took 11 bases from V and 4 from J, leaving 20 bases between them. The CDR3 DNA reads TGTGCCGGTACCCTGGGGGGGGAAGGCACTGAAGCTTTCTTT. This sequence encodes CAGTLGGEGTEAFF.

This chain links TRBV10-3 with TRBJ2-3; 7 bases are shared with TRBD2. The V and J ends lost 2 bases and 4 bases, in that order; junction bases with no gene match: 18. CDR1 is ENHRY, CDR2 SYGVKD, per germline. CDR3 length equals 19 residues. The CDR3 loop is CAISEAGREFAMGADTQYF. DNA for the CDR3: TGTGCCATCAGTGAGGCCGGGCGGGAGTTCGCAATGGGTGCAGATACGCAGTATTTT.

This clone has just one count. The V and J genes are TRBV18 and TRBJ2-7; no clear D. The ends were cut back, 2 bases at V and 2 bases at J, with 13 bases in the middle. The CDR3 has 15 amino acids. Germline CDR1 and CDR2: KGHSH and LQKENI. In nucleotides, the CDR3 is TGTGCCAGCTCACCAGGTAACAGTGGGGCCTACGAGCAGTACTTC. Its protein is CASSPGNSGAYEQYF. The variable domain in full, with the rest retrieved from reference TRBV18 and TRBJ2-7, is NAGVMQNPRHLVRRRGQEARLRCSPMKGHSHVYWYRQLPEEGLKFMVYLQKENIIDESGMPKERFSAEFPKEGPSILRIQQVVRGDSAAYFCASSPGNSGAYEQYFGPGTRLTVT.

CDR3 sequence: CASSPPSGPDTQYF. In DNA form, the CDR3 reads TGTGCCAGCTCACCACCGTCGGGGCCAGATACGCAGTATTTT. This rearrangement joins TRBV18 to TRBJ2-3, with D perhaps being TRBD1 or TRBD2 (5 bases each). Germline V gene data show CDR1 as KGHSH and CDR2 as LQKENI. This CDR3 comprises 14 residues. V was clipped by 0 bases and J by 4 bases, with 8 bases between them.

V and J are TRBV5-6 and TRBJ2-7; D is perhaps TRBD1 or TRBD2 (7 bases each). Trimming cost V 1 base and J 6 bases, with 11 bases left between them. Germline V gives CDR1 SGHDT, CDR2 YYEEEE. The CDR3 is 13 amino acids. CDR3 nucleotide sequence: TGTGCCAGCAGCTTGTGGGAGGGGGCCGAGCAGTACTTC. This gives the protein CASSLWEGAEQYF.

The rearrangement links TRBV7-9 to TRBJ1-1; D is possibly TRBD1 (6 bases). Germline V CDR1 and CDR2: SEHNR, FQNEAQ (reference sequence). Trimming stripped 3 bases from V and 2 bases from J, with 10 bases between. CDR3 length equals 14 residues. CDR3 amino acids: CASSLVGGNTEAFF. The CDR3 coding sequence is TGTGCCAGCAGCTTGGTAGGGGGTAACACTGAAGCTTTCTTT.